Listed below are T cell receptor beta chains from one sample, sequenced in a study of T cell repertoires and HLA-DP antigens. Repertoires were generated with immunoSEQ multiplex PCR, while TCRdb's copy carries only in-frame clones and drops some. The sample carries about 110,000 clones, more than 85% recorded once. Their antigens remain unidentified. The sample taken for sequencing was CD4+ T cells from PBMCs. The origin of the receptors is a woman aged 18-29 years in good health and CMV-seronegative. CDR3s include the opening cysteine and the closing phenylalanine or tryptophan. A D gene is named only where the DNA matches it firmly. Part of the rows lack a size; the others show once, few, many or a class for expanded clones.

TRBV20-1	-	TRBJ2-5	-	CSASQGETQYF	TGCAGTGCTAGCCAGGGAGAGACCCAGTACTTC
TRBV15	-	TRBJ2-3	-	CATSRGGSGSTDTQYF	TGTGCCACCAGCAGAGGCGGCAGCGGAAGCACAGATACGCAGTATTTT
TRBV6-1	once	TRBJ2-1	-	CASSVVETSFYNEQFF	TGTGCCAGCAGTGTGGTAGAGACTAGTTTCTACAATGAGCAGTTCTTC
TRBV28	once	TRBJ2-2	TRBD2	CASSSTSGGPGTGELFF	TGTGCCAGCAGTTCCACCTCGGGAGGGCCGGGCACCGGGGAGCTGTTTTTT
TRBV18	-	TRBJ1-5	-	CASSPRQFEPQHF	TGTGCCAGCTCACCCAGACAGTTCGAGCCCCAGCATTTT
TRBV7-2	-	TRBJ2-3	-	CASSFTVRADTQYF	TGTGCCAGCAGCTTTACGGTTCGTGCGGATACGCAGTATTTT
TRBV7-2	-	TRBJ2-3	TRBD2	CASSSGTSNGNTQYF	TGTGCCAGCAGCTCCGGGACTAGCAATGGGAATACGCAGTATTTT
TRBV5-5	-	TRBJ2-6	-	CATSGTPSSGANVLTF	TGTGCCACATCCGGGACACCAAGCTCTGGGGCCAACGTCCTGACTTTC
TRBV7-9	once	TRBJ1-2	TRBD1	CASSSARQGANYGYTF	TGTGCCAGCAGCTCGGCCCGGCAGGGGGCTAACTATGGCTACACCTTC
TRBV28	-	TRBJ1-2	-	CASSPRRNYGYTF	TGTGCCAGCAGCCCCCGACGGAACTATGGCTACACCTTC
TRBV19	once	TRBJ1-1	-	CASSIAGGLNTEAFF	TGTGCCAGTAGTATCGCCGGGGGGCTGAACACTGAAGCTTTCTTT
TRBV29-1	-	TRBJ1-2	TRBD1	CSVVEDRGQGGYTF	TGCAGCGTTGTAGAGGACAGGGGGCAAGGTGGCTACACCTTC
TRBV6-1	-	TRBJ2-5	-	CASSEARAVLQETQYF	TGTGCCAGCAGTGAAGCTCGAGCAGTTCTCCAAGAGACCCAGTACTTC
TRBV18	-	TRBJ2-3	-	CASSPFVSTDTQYF	TGTGCCAGCTCACCTTTCGTTAGCACAGATACGCAGTATTTT
TRBV29-1	-	TRBJ1-1	-	CSARDITEAFF	TGCAGCGCTCGGGACATCACTGAAGCTTTCTTT
TRBV6-5	-	TRBJ2-3	TRBD1	CASSYGQGADTQYF	TGTGCCAGCAGTTACGGGCAGGGGGCAGATACGCAGTATTTT
TRBV7-2	-	TRBJ1-5	-	CASSSGYSNQPQHF	TGTGCCAGCAGTTCAGGGTATAGCAATCAGCCCCAGCATTTT
TRBV29-1	-	TRBJ2-3	TRBD1	CSTSGTGGEADTQYF	TGCAGCACGTCCGGGACAGGGGGAGAGGCAGATACGCAGTATTTT
TRBV27	-	TRBJ1-5	-	CASSLFYGIGDQPQHF	TGTGCCAGCAGTTTATTTTATGGAATCGGAGATCAGCCCCAGCATTTT
TRBV15	-	TRBJ2-1	-	CATSRSSNNEQFF	TGTGCCACCAGCAGATCGAGTAACAATGAGCAGTTCTTC